The rows below give T cell receptor beta chains drawn from one sample of a study of blood T cell repertoires in COVID-19. Produced via immunoSEQ multiplex PCR; TCRdb's table is partial and in-frame only. The sample contains tens of thousands of clones, roughly 86% of which appear only once. Sequencing was done on a sample of peripheral blood. The receptors originated from a man in his forties with acute or convalescent COVID-19. Both conserved end residues are part of each CDR3. A D gene is named only where the DNA matches it firmly. Clone size, where shown, is once, few, many, or a class for clones that have expanded.

D gene: TRBD1
J gene: TRBJ1-2
clone size: -
V gene: TRBV20-1
CDR3 DNA: TGCAGTGCGAGACAGGGGTATGGCTACACCTTC
CDR3 protein: CSARQGYGYTF

D gene: TRBD1
J gene: TRBJ1-3
clone size: -
V gene: TRBV7-2
CDR3 DNA: TGTGCCAGCAGCCTACAGGGGCCCTCCTCTGGAAACACCATATATTTT
CDR3 protein: CASSLQGPSSGNTIYF

D gene: -
J gene: TRBJ2-7
clone size: few
V gene: TRBV30
CDR3 DNA: TGTGCCTGGAGCAGAAACTACGAGCAGTACTTC
CDR3 protein: CAWSRNYEQYF

D gene: -
J gene: TRBJ2-3
clone size: -
V gene: TRBV4-3
CDR3 DNA: TGCGCCAGCAGCCAAGCTTTTCCCCGACTCCAAGATACGCAGTATTTT
CDR3 protein: CASSQAFPRLQDTQYF

D gene: -
J gene: TRBJ2-2
clone size: -
V gene: TRBV12-5
CDR3 DNA: TGTGCTAGTGGTTTGGTAGTGGGGGGGCCTTCCGGGGAGCTGTTTTTT
CDR3 protein: CASGLVVGGPSGELFF

D gene: TRBD1
J gene: TRBJ1-1
clone size: -
V gene: TRBV9
CDR3 DNA: TGTGCCAGCAGCGAGGGGGCTAACACTGAAGCTTTCTTT
CDR3 protein: CASSEGANTEAFF

D gene: TRBD1
J gene: TRBJ1-2
clone size: -
V gene: TRBV28
CDR3 DNA: TGTGCCAGCAGTACCGTCGGACAGGGCGTCTATGGCTACACCTTC
CDR3 protein: CASSTVGQGVYGYTF

D gene: -
J gene: TRBJ2-7
clone size: few
V gene: TRBV18
CDR3 DNA: TGTGCCAGCTCCCCCCCCGACAGCTCCTACGAGCAGTACTTC
CDR3 protein: CASSPPDSSYEQYF

D gene: -
J gene: TRBJ2-2
clone size: -
V gene: TRBV7-2
CDR3 DNA: TGTGCCAGCAGCCCCAGGGCCTCGGCGGGGGAGCTGTTTTTT
CDR3 protein: CASSPRASAGELFF

D gene: -
J gene: TRBJ2-2
clone size: -
V gene: TRBV30
CDR3 DNA: TGTGCCTGGAGTGTAGATGCAGGGACCGGGGAGCTGTTTTTT
CDR3 protein: CAWSVDAGTGELFF

D gene: -
J gene: TRBJ1-1
clone size: -
V gene: TRBV30
CDR3 DNA: TGTGCCTGGGCCTGGGCCGGGAGCACTGAAGCTTTCTTT
CDR3 protein: CAWAWAGSTEAFF

D gene: TRBD1
J gene: TRBJ1-3
clone size: -
V gene: TRBV30
CDR3 DNA: TGTGCCTGGAGCACAGGGGGCGCAAGGAGTCGCACCATATATTTT
CDR3 protein: CAWSTGGARSRTIYF

D gene: -
J gene: TRBJ1-1
clone size: few
V gene: TRBV6-5
CDR3 DNA: TGTGCCAGCATTGGAGAACTTAACACTGAAGCTTTCTTT
CDR3 protein: CASIGELNTEAFF

D gene: TRBD2
J gene: TRBJ2-5
clone size: -
V gene: TRBV7-7
CDR3 DNA: TGTGCTAGCAGCTCCCTAGCGGGGGTGCAAGAGACCCAGTACTTC
CDR3 protein: CASSSLAGVQETQYF

D gene: -
J gene: TRBJ2-7
clone size: -
V gene: TRBV7-2
CDR3 DNA: TGTGCCAGCAGCTCAGAGTCCCGACACAGGGACTACGAGCAGTACTTC
CDR3 protein: CASSSESRHRDYEQYF

D gene: -
J gene: TRBJ2-7
clone size: -
V gene: TRBV28
CDR3 DNA: TGTGCCAGCACTACCTCTGGGGGGTTACCCTACGAGCAGTACTTC
CDR3 protein: CASTTSGGLPYEQYF

D gene: -
J gene: TRBJ2-7
clone size: -
V gene: TRBV18
CDR3 DNA: TGTGCCAGCTCACCAAGTACAGGGCGCTCCTACGAGCAGTACTTC
CDR3 protein: CASSPSTGRSYEQYF

D gene: -
J gene: TRBJ1-4
clone size: once
V gene: TRBV6-5
CDR3 DNA: TGTGCCAGCAGCAGACAGGTAGTAGGCGAAAAACTGTTTTTT
CDR3 protein: CASSRQVVGEKLFF

D gene: TRBD2
J gene: TRBJ2-6
clone size: -
V gene: TRBV28
CDR3 DNA: TGTGCCAGCAGTCCCGGGGGGGTCGCTGGGGCCAACGTCCTGACTTTC
CDR3 protein: CASSPGGVAGANVLTF

D gene: TRBD2
J gene: TRBJ2-3
clone size: once
V gene: TRBV5-4
CDR3 DNA: TGTGCCAGCAGCCCTAAAGCGGGGATGGCAGATACGCAGTATTTT
CDR3 protein: CASSPKAGMADTQYF

D gene: TRBD2
J gene: TRBJ2-5
clone size: -
V gene: TRBV13
CDR3 DNA: TGTGCCAGCAGCAAACGGACTAGCGGGGGGGCCGTTGAGACCCAGTACTTC
CDR3 protein: CASSKRTSGGAVETQYF

D gene: -
J gene: TRBJ2-7
clone size: -
V gene: TRBV11-2
CDR3 DNA: TGTGCCAGCAGCTTAGCAGTGGGGGCAGGAACCTACGAGCAGTACTTC
CDR3 protein: CASSLAVGAGTYEQYF

D gene: -
J gene: TRBJ2-7
clone size: -
V gene: TRBV2
CDR3 DNA: TGTGCCAGCAGTGAAGATAACAGGGTACCCTACGAGCAGTACTTC
CDR3 protein: CASSEDNRVPYEQYF

D gene: TRBD1
J gene: TRBJ2-7
clone size: -
V gene: TRBV18
CDR3 DNA: TGTGCCAGCTCACCACCCCAGGGGGCCTACGAGCAGTACTTC
CDR3 protein: CASSPPQGAYEQYF

D gene: TRBD1
J gene: TRBJ2-1
clone size: -
V gene: TRBV4-3
CDR3 DNA: TGCGCCAGCAGCCAAGTCCTGGGACAGCACAATGAGCAGTTCTTC
CDR3 protein: CASSQVLGQHNEQFF

D gene: TRBD1
J gene: TRBJ2-1
clone size: -
V gene: TRBV7-8
CDR3 DNA: TGTGCCAGCATGAGGGGGCCATATGAGCAGTTCTTC
CDR3 protein: CASMRGPYEQFF

D gene: -
J gene: TRBJ1-4
clone size: -
V gene: TRBV5-4
CDR3 DNA: TGTGCCAGCAGCCCTGTGGGGGGGACCTTAAATGAAAAACTGTTTTTT
CDR3 protein: CASSPVGGTLNEKLFF

D gene: TRBD1
J gene: TRBJ1-4
clone size: -
V gene: TRBV9
CDR3 DNA: TGTGCCAGCAGCGCCGGACAGGGCCATAATGAAAAACTGTTTTTT
CDR3 protein: CASSAGQGHNEKLFF

D gene: -
J gene: TRBJ1-2
clone size: -
V gene: TRBV29-1
CDR3 DNA: TGCAGCGTTTCCGGACTGAGATATGGCTACACCTTC
CDR3 protein: CSVSGLRYGYTF

D gene: -
J gene: TRBJ2-5
clone size: few
V gene: TRBV29-1
CDR3 DNA: TGCAGCGTTGAAGTACGGCGGAACCAAGAGACCCAGTACTTC
CDR3 protein: CSVEVRRNQETQYF

D gene: -
J gene: TRBJ1-3
clone size: -
V gene: TRBV3-1/TRBV3-2
CDR3 DNA: TGTGCCAGCAGCCAAGTGGCTGTATCTGGAAACACCATATATTTT
CDR3 protein: CASSQVAVSGNTIYF

D gene: TRBD1
J gene: TRBJ1-6
clone size: -
V gene: TRBV4-3
CDR3 DNA: TGCGCCAGCAGCCAAGGACAGGGGTTGAATTCACCCCTCCACTTT
CDR3 protein: CASSQGQGLNSPLHF

D gene: TRBD1
J gene: TRBJ1-2
clone size: -
V gene: TRBV5-1
CDR3 DNA: TGCGCCAGCAGCACGGGACAGAATGTCTATGGCTACACCTTC
CDR3 protein: CASSTGQNVYGYTF

D gene: TRBD1
J gene: TRBJ2-7
clone size: -
V gene: TRBV7-6
CDR3 DNA: TGTGCCAGCAGCCCTCGGGACAGGAACTCCTACGAGCAGTACTTC
CDR3 protein: CASSPRDRNSYEQYF

D gene: TRBD2
J gene: TRBJ2-1
clone size: once
V gene: TRBV5-1
CDR3 DNA: TGCGCCAGCAGCTTGGGTCCTCTAGCGGGAGGATCCTACAATGAGCAGTTCTTC
CDR3 protein: CASSLGPLAGGSYNEQFF

D gene: TRBD1
J gene: TRBJ2-6
clone size: -
V gene: TRBV30
CDR3 DNA: TGTGCCTGGACGCATAACAGGGGTGGGGCCAACGTCCTGACTTTC
CDR3 protein: CAWTHNRGGANVLTF

D gene: TRBD1
J gene: TRBJ2-7
clone size: -
V gene: TRBV7-2
CDR3 DNA: TGTGCCAGCAGCTCCGACAGGGGACGCGAGCAGTACTTC
CDR3 protein: CASSSDRGREQYF

D gene: -
J gene: TRBJ2-7
clone size: -
V gene: TRBV5-4
CDR3 DNA: TGTGCCAGCAGCATGCCGGGGATTTACGAGCAGTACTTC
CDR3 protein: CASSMPGIYEQYF

D gene: TRBD1
J gene: TRBJ2-7
clone size: -
V gene: TRBV6-5
CDR3 DNA: TGTGCCAGCAGCTGGGACAGTTCCTACGAGCAGTACTTC
CDR3 protein: CASSWDSSYEQYF

D gene: -
J gene: TRBJ1-1
clone size: -
V gene: TRBV6-5
CDR3 DNA: TGTGCCAGCAGTTACTCCGGACAGATGAACACTGAAGCTTTCTTT
CDR3 protein: CASSYSGQMNTEAFF

D gene: -
J gene: TRBJ1-1
clone size: -
V gene: TRBV7-9
CDR3 DNA: TGTGCCAGCAGCCGGCCGCCGGAGGACACTGAAGCTTTCTTT
CDR3 protein: CASSRPPEDTEAFF

D gene: TRBD1
J gene: TRBJ2-7
clone size: -
V gene: TRBV18
CDR3 DNA: TGTGCCAGCTCACCTCGGACAGGGGAAGCCTACGAGCAGTACTTC
CDR3 protein: CASSPRTGEAYEQYF

D gene: -
J gene: TRBJ2-3
clone size: once
V gene: TRBV5-4
CDR3 DNA: TGTGCCAGCAGTTCGGACTTGCCTACCACAGATACGCAGTATTTT
CDR3 protein: CASSSDLPTTDTQYF

D gene: TRBD1
J gene: TRBJ1-1
clone size: -
V gene: TRBV5-1
CDR3 DNA: TGCGCCAGCAGCTTGGGGGACAGGGCGGTGGTGAACACTGAAGCTTTCTTT
CDR3 protein: CASSLGDRAVVNTEAFF

D gene: -
J gene: TRBJ2-7
clone size: -
V gene: TRBV10-3
CDR3 DNA: TGTGCCATCAGTGAGTCCAGCGGGGAGCAGTACTTC
CDR3 protein: CAISESSGEQYF

D gene: TRBD2
J gene: TRBJ2-3
clone size: -
V gene: TRBV9
CDR3 DNA: TGTGCCAGCAGCCCTCAAGTTAGCGGGGGCCCTCGCACAGATACGCAGTATTTT
CDR3 protein: CASSPQVSGGPRTDTQYF

D gene: -
J gene: TRBJ1-4
clone size: -
V gene: TRBV18
CDR3 DNA: TGTGCCAGCTCGAGTGACAGTGGTGAAAAACTGTTTTTT
CDR3 protein: CASSSDSGEKLFF

D gene: -
J gene: TRBJ1-5
clone size: -
V gene: TRBV6-2/TRBV6-3
CDR3 DNA: TGTGCCAGCAGTCCAAGTTCCCTCAGGGTCTTGCAGCCCCAGCATTTT
CDR3 protein: CASSPSSLRVLQPQHF

D gene: -
J gene: TRBJ2-2
clone size: -
V gene: TRBV29-1
CDR3 DNA: TGCAGCGTTAGGACAGCGAACACCGGGGAGCTGTTTTTT
CDR3 protein: CSVRTANTGELFF

D gene: TRBD1
J gene: TRBJ2-1
clone size: -
V gene: TRBV5-1
CDR3 DNA: TGCGCCAGCAGCTTGTTCGTTTTGCGGACAGGGGAACTCAATGAGCAGTTCTTC
CDR3 protein: CASSLFVLRTGELNEQFF

D gene: -
J gene: TRBJ1-3
clone size: -
V gene: TRBV7-8
CDR3 DNA: TGTGCCAGCAGCCCTACCGGACAGCTACGCTCTGGAAACACCATATATTTT
CDR3 protein: CASSPTGQLRSGNTIYF

D gene: -
J gene: TRBJ2-3
clone size: -
V gene: TRBV6-6
CDR3 DNA: TGTGCCAGCAGCCACGGTACAGATACGCAGTATTTT
CDR3 protein: CASSHGTDTQYF

D gene: TRBD2
J gene: TRBJ2-1
clone size: -
V gene: TRBV11-2
CDR3 DNA: TGTGCCAGCAGCATCCCGGGACTAGCGGGCCTATACAATGAGCAGTTCTTC
CDR3 protein: CASSIPGLAGLYNEQFF

D gene: TRBD2
J gene: TRBJ2-5
clone size: -
V gene: TRBV13
CDR3 DNA: TGTGCCAGCAGCCCAGGGGCGGGAGGGTTCGGAGAGACCCAGTACTTC
CDR3 protein: CASSPGAGGFGETQYF

D gene: TRBD1
J gene: TRBJ2-7
clone size: -
V gene: TRBV5-4
CDR3 DNA: TGTGCCAGCAGCTTGGATAGAGAGACAGGGGCCCGCGAGCAGTACTTC
CDR3 protein: CASSLDRETGAREQYF

D gene: -
J gene: TRBJ2-1
clone size: -
V gene: TRBV15
CDR3 DNA: TGTGCCACCTCTGGAGGCTACAATGAGCAGTTCTTC
CDR3 protein: CATSGGYNEQFF

D gene: -
J gene: TRBJ2-2
clone size: -
V gene: TRBV5-5
CDR3 DNA: TGTGCCAGCAGCCCCGTCTCAACACCGAACACCGGGGAGCTGTTTTTT
CDR3 protein: CASSPVSTPNTGELFF

D gene: TRBD1
J gene: TRBJ1-2
clone size: once
V gene: TRBV9
CDR3 DNA: TGTGCCAGCAGCGTAGGGGCAGGGGGCGAGGGCTACACCTTC
CDR3 protein: CASSVGAGGEGYTF

D gene: TRBD2
J gene: TRBJ2-1
clone size: few
V gene: TRBV6-2/TRBV6-3
CDR3 DNA: TGTGCCAGCAGTTATGGGAGGACGGGGGGGCGCAATGAGCAGTTCTTC
CDR3 protein: CASSYGRTGGRNEQFF

D gene: -
J gene: TRBJ1-5
clone size: -
V gene: TRBV7-8
CDR3 DNA: TGTGCCAGCACTTCCGGAGACTCCACTCAGCCCCAGCATTTT
CDR3 protein: CASTSGDSTQPQHF